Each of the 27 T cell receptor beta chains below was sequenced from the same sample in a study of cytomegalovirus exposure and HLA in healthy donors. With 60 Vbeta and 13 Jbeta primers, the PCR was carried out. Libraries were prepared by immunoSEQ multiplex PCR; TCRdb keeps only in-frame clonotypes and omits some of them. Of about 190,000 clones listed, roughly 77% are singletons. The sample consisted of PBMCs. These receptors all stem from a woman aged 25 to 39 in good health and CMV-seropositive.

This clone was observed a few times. The CDR3 sequence: CASSQEDSGVTDTQYF. In DNA form, the CDR3 reads TGTGCCAGCAGCCAAGAGGATAGCGGGGTCACAGATACGCAGTATTTT. This sequence joins TRBV5-4 and TRBJ2-3; 8 positions match TRBD2. The V gene's germline CDR1 is SGHNT and CDR2 YYREEE (reference sequence). The CDR3 sequence is 16 residues long. With 4 bases clipped from V and 2 bases from J, the junction kept 9 bases outside the gene matches.

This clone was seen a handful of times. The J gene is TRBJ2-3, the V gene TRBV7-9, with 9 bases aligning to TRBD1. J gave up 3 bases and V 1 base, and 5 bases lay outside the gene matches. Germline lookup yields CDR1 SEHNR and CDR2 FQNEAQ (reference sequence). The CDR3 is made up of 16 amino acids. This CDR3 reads CASSLGVQGATDTQYF. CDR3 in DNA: TGTGCCAGCAGCTTAGGGGTACAGGGGGCGACAGATACGCAGTATTTT.

The CDR3 reads CASSLGPPRRASTDTQYF. Written as DNA, the CDR3 is TGTGCCAGCAGCTTAGGCCCCCCTAGGAGGGCTAGCACAGATACGCAGTATTTT. The V and J genes are TRBV7-8 and TRBJ2-3; perhaps TRBD2 as D (6 bases). The CDR3 length is 18 residues. The V end was cut by 1 base, the J end by 0 bases, with 17 bases between. Germline V gene data show CDR1 as SGHVS and CDR2 as FQNEAQ.

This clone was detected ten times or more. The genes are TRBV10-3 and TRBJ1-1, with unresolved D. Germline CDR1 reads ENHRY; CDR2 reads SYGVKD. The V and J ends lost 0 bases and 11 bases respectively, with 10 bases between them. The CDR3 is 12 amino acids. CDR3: CAISESLERAFF. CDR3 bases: TGTGCCATCAGTGAGTCCTTAGAACGGGCTTTCTTT.

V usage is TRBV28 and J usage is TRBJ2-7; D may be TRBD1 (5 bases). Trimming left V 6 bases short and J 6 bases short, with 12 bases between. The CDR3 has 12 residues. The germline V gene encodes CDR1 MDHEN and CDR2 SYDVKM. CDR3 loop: CASRTDTLEQYF. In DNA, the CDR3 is TGTGCCAGCAGGACAGACACTCTCGAGCAGTACTTC.

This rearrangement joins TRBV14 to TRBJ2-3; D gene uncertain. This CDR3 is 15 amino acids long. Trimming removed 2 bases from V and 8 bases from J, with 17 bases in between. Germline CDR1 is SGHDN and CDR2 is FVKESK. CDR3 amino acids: CASSQNALVGTTQYF. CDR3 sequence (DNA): TGTGCCAGCAGCCAAAATGCGCTTGTGGGCACTACGCAGTATTTT.

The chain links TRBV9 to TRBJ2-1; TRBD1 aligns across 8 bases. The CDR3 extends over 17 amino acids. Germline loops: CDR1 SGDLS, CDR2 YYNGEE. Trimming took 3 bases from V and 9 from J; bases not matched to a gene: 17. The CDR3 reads CASSAQQGVGLTGEQFF. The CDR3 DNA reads TGTGCCAGCAGCGCCCAACAGGGGGTGGGACTCACTGGTGAGCAGTTCTTC.

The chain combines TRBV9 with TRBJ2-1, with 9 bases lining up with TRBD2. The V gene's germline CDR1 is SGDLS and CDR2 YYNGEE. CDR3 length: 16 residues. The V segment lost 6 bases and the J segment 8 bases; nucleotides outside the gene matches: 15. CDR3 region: CASTNAGREGLDEQFF. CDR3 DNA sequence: TGTGCCAGCACCAACGCGGGGCGGGAGGGCCTCGATGAGCAGTTCTTC.

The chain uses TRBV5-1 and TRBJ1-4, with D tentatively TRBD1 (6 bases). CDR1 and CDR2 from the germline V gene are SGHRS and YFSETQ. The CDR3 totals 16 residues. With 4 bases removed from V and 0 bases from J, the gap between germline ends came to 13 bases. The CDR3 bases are TGCGCCAGCAGCCCGGACAGATTTGCAACTAATGAAAAACTGTTTTTT. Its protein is CASSPDRFATNEKLFF.

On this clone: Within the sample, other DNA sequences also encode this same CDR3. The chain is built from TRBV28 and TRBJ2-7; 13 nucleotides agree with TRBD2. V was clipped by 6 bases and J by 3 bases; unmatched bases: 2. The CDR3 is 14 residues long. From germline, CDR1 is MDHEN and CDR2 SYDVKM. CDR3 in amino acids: CASRWTSGSYEQYF. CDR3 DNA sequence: TGTGCCAGCAGGTGGACTAGCGGGAGCTACGAGCAGTACTTC.

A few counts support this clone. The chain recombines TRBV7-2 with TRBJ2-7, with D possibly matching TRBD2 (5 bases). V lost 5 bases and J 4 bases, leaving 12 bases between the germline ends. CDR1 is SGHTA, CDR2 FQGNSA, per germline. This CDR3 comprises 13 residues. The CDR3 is CASSPAGPYEQYF. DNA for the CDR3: TGTGCCAGCAGCCCGGCGGGTCCGTACGAGCAGTACTTC.

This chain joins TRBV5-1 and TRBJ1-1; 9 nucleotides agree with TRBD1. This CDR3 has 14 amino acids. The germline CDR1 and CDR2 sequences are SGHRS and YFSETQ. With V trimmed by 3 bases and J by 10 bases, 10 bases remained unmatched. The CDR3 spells CASSSDRGPEGAFF. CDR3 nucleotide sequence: TGCGCCAGCAGCTCGGACAGGGGCCCGGAAGGAGCTTTCTTT.

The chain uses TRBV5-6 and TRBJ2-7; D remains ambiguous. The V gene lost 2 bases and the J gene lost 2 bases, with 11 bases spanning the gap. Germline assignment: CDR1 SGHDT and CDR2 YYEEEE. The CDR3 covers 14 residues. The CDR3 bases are TGTGCCAGCAGCTTTGGCAGGCCGACCTACGAGCAGTACTTC. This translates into CASSFGRPTYEQYF.

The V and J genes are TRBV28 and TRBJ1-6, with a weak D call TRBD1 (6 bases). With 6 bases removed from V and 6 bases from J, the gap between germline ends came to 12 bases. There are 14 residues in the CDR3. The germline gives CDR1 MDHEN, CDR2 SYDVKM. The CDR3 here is CASRRGGINSPLHF. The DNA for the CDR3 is TGTGCCAGCAGGAGGGGGGGAATTAATTCACCCCTCCACTTT.

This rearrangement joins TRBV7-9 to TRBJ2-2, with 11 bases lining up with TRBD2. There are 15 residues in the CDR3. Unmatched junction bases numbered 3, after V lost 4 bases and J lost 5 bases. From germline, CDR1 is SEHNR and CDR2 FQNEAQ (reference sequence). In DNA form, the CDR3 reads TGTGCCAGCAGCTCAACTAGCGGGGGAACCGGGGAGCTGTTTTTT. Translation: CASSSTSGGTGELFF.

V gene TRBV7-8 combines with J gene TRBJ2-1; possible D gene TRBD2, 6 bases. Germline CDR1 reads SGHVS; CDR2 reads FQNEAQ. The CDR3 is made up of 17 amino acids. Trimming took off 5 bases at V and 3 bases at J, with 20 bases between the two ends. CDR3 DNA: TGTGCCAGCAGCCCCAGGCTGGACTATCCCTTCTACAATGAGCAGTTCTTC. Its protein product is CASSPRLDYPFYNEQFF.

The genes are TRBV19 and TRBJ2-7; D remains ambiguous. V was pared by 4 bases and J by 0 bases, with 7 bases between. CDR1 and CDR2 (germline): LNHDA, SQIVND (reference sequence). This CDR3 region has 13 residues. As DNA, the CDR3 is TGTGCCAGTAGTAAGGCTAGCTCCTACGAGCAGTACTTC. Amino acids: CASSKASSYEQYF.

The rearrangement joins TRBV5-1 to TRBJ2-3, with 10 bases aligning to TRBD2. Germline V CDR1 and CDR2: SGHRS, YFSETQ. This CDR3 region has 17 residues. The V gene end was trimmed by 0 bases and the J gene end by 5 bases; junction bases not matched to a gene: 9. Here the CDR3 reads CASSLGGLAGDGDTQYF. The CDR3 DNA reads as TGCGCCAGCAGCTTGGGTGGCCTAGCGGGAGATGGAGATACGCAGTATTTT.

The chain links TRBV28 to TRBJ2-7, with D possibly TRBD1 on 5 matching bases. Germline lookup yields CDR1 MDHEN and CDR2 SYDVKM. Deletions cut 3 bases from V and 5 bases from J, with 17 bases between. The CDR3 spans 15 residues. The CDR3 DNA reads TGTGCCAGCAGTTTCCCCGGAGACAGTCTCGACGAGCAGTACTTC. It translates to CASSFPGDSLDEQYF.

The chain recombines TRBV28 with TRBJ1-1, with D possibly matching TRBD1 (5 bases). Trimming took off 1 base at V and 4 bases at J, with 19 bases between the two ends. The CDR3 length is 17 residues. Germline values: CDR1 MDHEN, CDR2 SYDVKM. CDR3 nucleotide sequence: TGTGCCAGCAGTTTATTTCTTGGGGGGGTTTTGGGCACTGAAGCTTTCTTT. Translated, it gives CASSLFLGGVLGTEAFF.

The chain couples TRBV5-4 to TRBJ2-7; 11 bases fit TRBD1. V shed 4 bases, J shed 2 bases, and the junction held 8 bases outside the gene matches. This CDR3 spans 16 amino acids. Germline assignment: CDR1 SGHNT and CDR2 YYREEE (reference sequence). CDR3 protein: CASSEGQGARPYEQYF. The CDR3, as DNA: TGTGCCAGCAGCGAAGGACAGGGGGCGCGTCCCTACGAGCAGTACTTC.

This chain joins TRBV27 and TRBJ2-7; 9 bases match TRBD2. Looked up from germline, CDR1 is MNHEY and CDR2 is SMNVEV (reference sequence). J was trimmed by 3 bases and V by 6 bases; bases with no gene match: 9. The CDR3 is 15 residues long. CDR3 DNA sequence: TGTGCCAGCAGGGGCCCGGGCGGGAGGGGCTACGAGCAGTACTTC. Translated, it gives CASRGPGGRGYEQYF.

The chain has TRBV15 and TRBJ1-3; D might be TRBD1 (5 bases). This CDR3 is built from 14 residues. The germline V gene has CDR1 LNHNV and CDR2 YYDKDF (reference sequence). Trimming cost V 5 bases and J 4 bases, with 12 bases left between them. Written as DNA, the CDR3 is TGTGCCACCAGCCTCTATGGGGGGGGAAACACCATATATTTT. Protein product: CATSLYGGGNTIYF.

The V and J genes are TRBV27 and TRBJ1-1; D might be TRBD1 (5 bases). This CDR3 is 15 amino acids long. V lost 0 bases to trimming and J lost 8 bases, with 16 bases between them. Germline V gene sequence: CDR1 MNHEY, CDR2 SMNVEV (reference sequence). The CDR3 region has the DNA TGTGCCAGCAGTTTATCGGTTACAGGAGTCCCCGAAGCTTTCTTT. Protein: CASSLSVTGVPEAFF.

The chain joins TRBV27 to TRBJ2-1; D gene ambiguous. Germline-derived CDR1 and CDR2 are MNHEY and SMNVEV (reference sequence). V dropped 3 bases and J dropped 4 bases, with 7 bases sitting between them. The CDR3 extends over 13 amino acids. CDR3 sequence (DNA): TGTGCCAGCAGTTTCTCACTATACAATGAGCAGTTCTTC. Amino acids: CASSFSLYNEQFF.

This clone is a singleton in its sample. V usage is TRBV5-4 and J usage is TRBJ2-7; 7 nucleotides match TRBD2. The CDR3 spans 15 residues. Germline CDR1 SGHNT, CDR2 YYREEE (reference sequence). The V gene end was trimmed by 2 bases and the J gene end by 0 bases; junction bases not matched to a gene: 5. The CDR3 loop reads CASSFGEGISYEQYF. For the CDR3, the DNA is TGTGCCAGCAGCTTTGGGGAGGGAATCTCCTACGAGCAGTACTTC.

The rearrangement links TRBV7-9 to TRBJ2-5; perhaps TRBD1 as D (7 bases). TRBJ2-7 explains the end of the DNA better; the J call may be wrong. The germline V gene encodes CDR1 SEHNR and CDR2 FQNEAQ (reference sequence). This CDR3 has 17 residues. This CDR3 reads CASRPAIPTGRSYEQYF. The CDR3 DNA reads TGTGCCAGCAGACCAGCAATTCCGACAGGGAGGTCCTACGAGCAGTACTTC.